The rows below give T cell receptor beta chains drawn from one sample of a study of shared clonotypes between healthy human individuals. TCRdb's table, derived via immunoSEQ multiplex PCR, lists solely in-frame clones and lacks some. The sample holds about 2 million clones, about 95% seen once. Sample: naive CD8+ T cells sorted from blood. These receptors were collected from a man aged 18 to 29 in good health. Each CDR3 is given with its conserved first and last residue.

12	TRBV6-4	TRBJ1-6	CASSDGLSPLHF
15	TRBV13	TRBJ1-6	CASSIQGPDNSPLHF
14	TRBV6-4	TRBJ2-5	CASRTGAARETQYF
16	TRBV7-9	TRBJ1-1	CASSTPGGGLNTEAFF
15	TRBV11-2	TRBJ2-7	CASSWTSGPSYEQYF
13	TRBV10-3	TRBJ2-7	CAISPGLIYEQYF
15	TRBV9	TRBJ2-7	CASSVEAGGTYEQYF
15	TRBV9	TRBJ2-7	CASSVHWAETYEQYF
13	TRBV6-6	TRBJ1-1	CASSYTSRGEAFF
15	TRBV7-9	TRBJ2-2	CASSFEGLRVGELFF
15	TRBV7-9	TRBJ2-7	CASSPGTSGPYEQYF
13	TRBV19	TRBJ2-1	CASSIAYSYEQFF
15	TRBV7-9	TRBJ2-1	CASSPEGTGGFEQFF
14	TRBV7-2	TRBJ1-1	CASSPIPMNTEAFF
14	TRBV27	TRBJ2-7	CASSYSGETYEQYF
15	TRBV7-9	TRBJ2-1	CASSMGLAAYNEQFF
15	TRBV4-3	TRBJ2-5	CASSQEESLGETQYF
15	TRBV5-6	TRBJ2-7	CASSLVDSLLVGQYF
18	TRBV7-2	TRBJ2-3	CASSPPFSWTQEGDTQYF
15	TRBV4-2	TRBJ2-1	CASSQDRSDYNEQFF
14	TRBV2	TRBJ1-1	CASSEEGMNTEAFF
15	TRBV4-1	TRBJ1-2	CASSQEVEVLYGYTF
14	TRBV30	TRBJ2-7	CAWSPAGPGYEQYF
14	TRBV9	TRBJ1-2	CASSVVGGNYGYTF
13	TRBV7-9	TRBJ2-7	CASSLDGSYEQYF
15	TRBV28	TRBJ2-1	CASSLFSSSYNEQFF
16	TRBV7-9	TRBJ1-6	CASSLAGGALNSPLHF